The 7 T cell receptor beta chains in this list originate from one sample, sequenced in a study of response to subunit inactivated influenza vaccine. TCRdb itself ran the RT-PCR reads through MiXCR, one entry per CDR3 protein. Of under 500,000 distinct CDR3 sequences detected, 11% appear once; the ten largest clones hold less than 15%. Sequenced here: PBMCs from blood, sampled about 40 days after vaccination. All receptors derive from a man aged 45 to 65 who received an inactivated influenza vaccine.

This clonotype was recorded a few times. The gene calls are TRBV6-1 and TRBJ1-6, with 9 positions matching TRBD1. The germline V gene has CDR1 MNHNS and CDR2 SASEGT. The CDR3 is 14 amino acids. V lost 8 bases and J lost 10; bases outside the gene matches: 9. In DNA, the CDR3 is TGTGCCAGCCGTGGGACAGGGTTTGGGTCACCCCTCCACTTT. This gives the protein CASRGTGFGSPLHF.

This chain links TRBV29-1 with TRBJ1-3; the match to TRBD1 covers 8 bases. Germline CDR1 and CDR2: SQVTM and ANQGSEA. J was trimmed by 4 bases and V by 6 bases; bases with no gene match: 8. This CDR3 contains 14 residues. The CDR3 DNA sequence: TGCAGCGTAGATAGACAGGGGTCCGGAAACACCATATATTTT. This codes for CSVDRQGSGNTIYF.

This clonotype was observed a handful of times. V usage is TRBV20-1 and J usage is TRBJ2-1; 8 nucleotides match TRBD2. Germline V gene data show CDR1 as DFQATT and CDR2 as SNEGSKA (reference sequence). This CDR3 is built from 12 residues. V gave up 6 bases and J gave up 6 bases; unmatched junction bases: 4. The CDR3 DNA reads TGCAGTGCATCGACTAGCGTCAATGAGCAGTTCTTC. Its protein product is CSASTSVNEQFF.

This clonotype was counted once. Germline is not matched at one junction end, which may reflect a read error. The V and J genes are TRBV7-9 and TRBJ2-1; D is unclear. The germline V gene encodes CDR1 SEHNR and CDR2 FQNEAQ (reference sequence). CDR3 length: 17 amino acids. CDR3 sequence (DNA): TGTGCCAGCAGCTTCCGGCCGCGTGCGGACCGTCACAAGGAGCAGTTCTTC. Encoded protein: CASSFRPRADRHKEQFF.

This clonotype was detected a few times. V is TRBV7-9 and J is TRBJ2-1; D may be TRBD1 or TRBD2 (5 bases each). In germline, CDR1 is SEHNR, CDR2 FQNEAQ (reference sequence). The CDR3 has 14 amino acids. The germline V and J ends were trimmed by 1 base and 6 bases, with 10 bases remaining between them. This CDR3 reads CASSLGVGGNEQFF. In DNA, the CDR3 is TGTGCCAGCAGCTTAGGGGTTGGGGGCAATGAGCAGTTCTTC. The entire variable domain, with the rest obtained from reference TRBV7-9 and TRBJ2-1, is as follows: DTGVSQNPRHKITKRGQNVTFRCDPISEHNRLYWYRQTLGQGPEFLTYFQNEAQLEKSRLLSDRFSAERPKGSFSTLEIQRTEQGDSAMYLCASSLGVGGNEQFFGPGTRLTVL.

This clonotype was recorded a few times. V is TRBV5-1 and J is TRBJ2-7, with TRBD2 as a possible D gene (6 bases). V gave up 0 bases and J gave up 1 base, with 14 bases separating them. In germline, CDR1 is SGHRS, CDR2 YFSETQ. The CDR3 has 16 residues. This CDR3 reads CASSLEGRGRSYEQYF. The CDR3 DNA sequence: TGCGCCAGCAGCTTGGAGGGGCGGGGAAGATCCTACGAGCAGTACTTC. The full variable domain, its missing parts supplied by reference TRBV5-1 and TRBJ2-7, is KAGVTQTPRYLIKTRGQQVTLSCSPISGHRSVSWYQQTPGQGLQFLFEYFSETQRNKGNFPGRFSGRQFSNSRSEMNVSTLELGDSALYLCASSLEGRGRSYEQYFGPGTRLTVT.

This clonotype was seen repeatedly, ten times or more. The chain combines TRBV5-1 with TRBJ1-1; D gene ambiguous. V gave up 4 bases and J gave up 0 bases, with 10 bases separating them. Germline V gene sequence: CDR1 SGHRS, CDR2 YFSETQ. The CDR3 spans 14 residues. The CDR3 spells CASSKGTVNTEAFF. The CDR3 DNA sequence: TGCGCCAGCAGCAAAGGAACAGTGAACACTGAAGCTTTCTTT. The whole variable domain, filled in from reference TRBV5-1 and TRBJ1-1, reads KAGVTQTPRYLIKTRGQQVTLSCSPISGHRSVSWYQQTPGQGLQFLFEYFSETQRNKGNFPGRFSGRQFSNSRSEMNVSTLELGDSALYLCASSKGTVNTEAFFGQGTRLTVV.